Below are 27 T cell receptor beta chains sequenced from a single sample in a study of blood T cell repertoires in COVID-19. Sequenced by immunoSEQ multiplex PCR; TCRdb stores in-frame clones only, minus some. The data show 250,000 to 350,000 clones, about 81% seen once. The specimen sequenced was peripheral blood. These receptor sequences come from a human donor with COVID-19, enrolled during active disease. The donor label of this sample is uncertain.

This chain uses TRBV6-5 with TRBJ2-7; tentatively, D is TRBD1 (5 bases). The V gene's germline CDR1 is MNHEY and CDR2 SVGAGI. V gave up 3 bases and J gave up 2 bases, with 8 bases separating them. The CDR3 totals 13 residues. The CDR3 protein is CASSYRTTYEQYF. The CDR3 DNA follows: TGTGCCAGCAGTTATCGGACAACCTACGAGCAGTACTTC.

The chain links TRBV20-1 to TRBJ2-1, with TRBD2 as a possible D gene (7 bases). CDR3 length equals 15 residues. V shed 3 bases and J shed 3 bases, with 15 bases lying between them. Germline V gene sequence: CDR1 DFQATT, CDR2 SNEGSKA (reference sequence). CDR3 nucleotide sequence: TGCAGTGCTAGTTGGCGGGGGCGAATCTACAATGAGCAGTTCTTC. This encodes CSASWRGRIYNEQFF.

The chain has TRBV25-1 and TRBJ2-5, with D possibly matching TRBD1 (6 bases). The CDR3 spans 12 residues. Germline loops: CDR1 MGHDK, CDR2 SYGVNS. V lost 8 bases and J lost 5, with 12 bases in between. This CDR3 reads CASSQGAETQYF. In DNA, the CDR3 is TGTGCCAGCTCACAGGGAGCGGAGACCCAGTACTTC.

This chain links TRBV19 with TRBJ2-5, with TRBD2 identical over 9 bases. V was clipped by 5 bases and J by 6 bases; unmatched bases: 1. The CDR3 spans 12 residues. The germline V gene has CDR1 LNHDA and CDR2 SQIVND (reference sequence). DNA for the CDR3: TGTGCCAGTAGTTCTAGCGGGAAGACCCAGTACTTC. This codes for CASSSSGKTQYF.

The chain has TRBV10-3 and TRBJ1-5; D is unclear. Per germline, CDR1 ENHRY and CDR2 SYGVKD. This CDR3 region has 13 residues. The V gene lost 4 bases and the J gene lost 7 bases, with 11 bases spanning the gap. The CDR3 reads CAISGGDGQPQHF. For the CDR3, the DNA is TGTGCCATCAGTGGAGGAGATGGACAGCCCCAGCATTTT.

The DNA of the CDR3 is TGTGCCATCTCGACCAACCCGGGGACTAGCGGAGACAATGAGCAGTTCTTC. Translating gives CAISTNPGTSGDNEQFF. This chain connects TRBV10-3 to TRBJ2-1; 11 bases line up with TRBD2. V lost 8 bases and J lost 5; bases outside the gene matches: 14. CDR3 length: 17 amino acids. Germline V lookup: CDR1 ENHRY, CDR2 SYGVKD.

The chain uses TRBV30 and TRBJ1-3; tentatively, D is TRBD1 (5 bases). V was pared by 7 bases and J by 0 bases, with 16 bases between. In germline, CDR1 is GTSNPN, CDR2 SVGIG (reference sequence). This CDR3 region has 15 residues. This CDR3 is CAFPRRGGSGNTIYF. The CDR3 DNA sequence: TGTGCCTTTCCTAGGCGGGGCGGCTCTGGAAACACCATATATTTT.

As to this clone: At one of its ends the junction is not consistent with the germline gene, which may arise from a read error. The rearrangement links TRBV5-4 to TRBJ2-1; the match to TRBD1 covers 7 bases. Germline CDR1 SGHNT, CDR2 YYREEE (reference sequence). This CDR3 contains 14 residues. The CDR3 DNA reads TGTGCCAGCAGATTGGAGACAGGGTATAATGAGCAGTTCTTC. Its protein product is CASRLETGYNEQFF.

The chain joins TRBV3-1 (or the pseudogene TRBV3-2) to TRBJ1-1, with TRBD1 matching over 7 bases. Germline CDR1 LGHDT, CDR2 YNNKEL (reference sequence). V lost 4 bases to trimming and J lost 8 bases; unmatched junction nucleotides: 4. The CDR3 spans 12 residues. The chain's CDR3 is CASSLTGAEAFF. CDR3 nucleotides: TGTGCCAGCAGCCTCACAGGGGCCGAAGCTTTCTTT.

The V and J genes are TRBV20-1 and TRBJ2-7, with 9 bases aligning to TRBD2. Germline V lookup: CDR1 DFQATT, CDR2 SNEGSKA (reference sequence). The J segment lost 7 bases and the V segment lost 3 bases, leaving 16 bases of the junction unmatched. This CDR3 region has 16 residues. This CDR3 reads CSASGGGGRAIREQYF. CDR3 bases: TGCAGTGCTAGTGGGGGCGGCGGGAGGGCGATTCGGGAGCAGTACTTC.

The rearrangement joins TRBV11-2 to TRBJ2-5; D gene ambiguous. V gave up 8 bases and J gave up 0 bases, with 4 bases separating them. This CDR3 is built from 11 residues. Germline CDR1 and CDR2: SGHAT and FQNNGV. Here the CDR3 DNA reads TGTGCCAGCGCGTACCAAGAGACCCAGTACTTC. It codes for CASAYQETQYF.

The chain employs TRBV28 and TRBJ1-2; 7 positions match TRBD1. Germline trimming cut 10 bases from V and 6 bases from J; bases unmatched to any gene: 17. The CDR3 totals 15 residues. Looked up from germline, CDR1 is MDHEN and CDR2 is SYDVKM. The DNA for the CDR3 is TGTGCCACCTTAGTCGGGACAGATGTTTTTGATGGCTACACCTTC. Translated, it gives CATLVGTDVFDGYTF.

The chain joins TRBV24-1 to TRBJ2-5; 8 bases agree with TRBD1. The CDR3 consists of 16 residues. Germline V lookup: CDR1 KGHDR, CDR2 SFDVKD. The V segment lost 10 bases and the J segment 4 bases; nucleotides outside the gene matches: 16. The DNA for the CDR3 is TGTGCCACTGCGGCCGGAGACAGGGGAGGCGGAGAGACCCAGTACTTC. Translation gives CATAAGDRGGGETQYF.

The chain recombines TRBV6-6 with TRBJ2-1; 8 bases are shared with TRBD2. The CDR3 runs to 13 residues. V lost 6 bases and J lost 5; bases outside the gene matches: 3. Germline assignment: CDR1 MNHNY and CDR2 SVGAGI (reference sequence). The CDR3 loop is CASRLAANNEQFF. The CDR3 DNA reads TGTGCCAGCAGACTAGCGGCCAACAATGAGCAGTTCTTC.

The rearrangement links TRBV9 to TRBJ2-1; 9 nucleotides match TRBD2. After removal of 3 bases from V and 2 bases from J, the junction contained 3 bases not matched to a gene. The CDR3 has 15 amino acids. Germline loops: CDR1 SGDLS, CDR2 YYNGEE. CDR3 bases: TGTGCCAGCAGCGCTCGACTAGCGGCCTACAATGAGCAGTTCTTC. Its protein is CASSARLAAYNEQFF.

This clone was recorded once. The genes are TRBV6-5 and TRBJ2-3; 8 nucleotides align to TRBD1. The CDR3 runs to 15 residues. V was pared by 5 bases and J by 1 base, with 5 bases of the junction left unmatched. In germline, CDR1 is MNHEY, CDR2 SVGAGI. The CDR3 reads CASSRTGQGTDTQYF. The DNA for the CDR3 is TGTGCCAGCAGTCGGACAGGGCAGGGCACAGATACGCAGTATTTT.

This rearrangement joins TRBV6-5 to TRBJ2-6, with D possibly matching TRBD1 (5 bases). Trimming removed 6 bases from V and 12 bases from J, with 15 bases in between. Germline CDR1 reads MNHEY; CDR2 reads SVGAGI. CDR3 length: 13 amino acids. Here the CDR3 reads CASRDGALSVLTF. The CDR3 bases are TGTGCCAGCAGGGATGGGGCCCTCTCCGTCCTGACTTTC.

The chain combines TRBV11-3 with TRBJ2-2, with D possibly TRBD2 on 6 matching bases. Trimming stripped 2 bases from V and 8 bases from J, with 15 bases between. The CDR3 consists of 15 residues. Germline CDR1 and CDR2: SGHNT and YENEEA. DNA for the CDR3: TGTGCCAGCAGCTTATCGGGAGTGGAGTCTGGGGAGCTGTTTTTT. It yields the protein CASSLSGVESGELFF.

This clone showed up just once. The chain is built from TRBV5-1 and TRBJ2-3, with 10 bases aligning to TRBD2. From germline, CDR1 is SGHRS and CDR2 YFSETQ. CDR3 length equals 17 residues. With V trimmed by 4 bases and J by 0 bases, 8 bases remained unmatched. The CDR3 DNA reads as TGCGCCAGCAGCGCAAGACTAGCGGGTCTTAGCACAGATACGCAGTATTTT. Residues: CASSARLAGLSTDTQYF.

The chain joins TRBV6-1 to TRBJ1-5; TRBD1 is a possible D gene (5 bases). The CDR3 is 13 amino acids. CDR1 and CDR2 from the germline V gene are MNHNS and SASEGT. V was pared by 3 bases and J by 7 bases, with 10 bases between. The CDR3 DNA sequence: TGTGCCAGCAGTGACAGGGATCCCCAGCCCCAGCATTTT. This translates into CASSDRDPQPQHF.

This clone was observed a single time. CDR3 DNA: TGCGCCAGCAGTTTCTCGACAGGAGAGACCCAGTACTTC. This gives the protein CASSFSTGETQYF. V and J are TRBV5-1 and TRBJ2-5, with D perhaps TRBD1 (6 bases). This CDR3 region has 13 residues. CDR1 is SGHRS and CDR2 is YFSETQ in the germline V gene. The germline V and J ends were trimmed by 5 bases and 4 bases, with 12 bases remaining between them.

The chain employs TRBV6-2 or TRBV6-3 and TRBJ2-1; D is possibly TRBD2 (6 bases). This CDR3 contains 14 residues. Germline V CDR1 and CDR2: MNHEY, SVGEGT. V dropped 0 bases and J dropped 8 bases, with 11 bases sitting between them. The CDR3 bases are TGTGCCAGCAGTTACTCGATACTAGCCCATGAGCAGTTCTTC. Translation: CASSYSILAHEQFF.

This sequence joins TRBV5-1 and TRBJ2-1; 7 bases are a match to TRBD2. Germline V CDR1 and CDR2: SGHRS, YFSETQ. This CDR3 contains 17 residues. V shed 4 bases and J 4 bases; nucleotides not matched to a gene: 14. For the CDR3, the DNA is TGCGCCAGCAGCAACGCCCCAGCGGGGAGGGTTTACAATGAGCAGTTCTTC. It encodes CASSNAPAGRVYNEQFF. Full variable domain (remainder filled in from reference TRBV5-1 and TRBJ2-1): KAGVTQTPRYLIKTRGQQVTLSCSPISGHRSVSWYQQTPGQGLQFLFEYFSETQRNKGNFPGRFSGRQFSNSRSEMNVSTLELGDSALYLCASSNAPAGRVYNEQFFGPGTRLTVL.

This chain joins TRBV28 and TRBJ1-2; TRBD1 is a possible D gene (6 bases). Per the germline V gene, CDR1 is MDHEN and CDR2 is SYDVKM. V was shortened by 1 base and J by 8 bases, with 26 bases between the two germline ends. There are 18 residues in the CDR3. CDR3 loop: CASSLLGGGGTTRRGYTF. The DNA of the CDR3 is TGTGCCAGCAGTTTATTAGGGGGGGGAGGGACTACCCGGAGAGGCTACACCTTC.

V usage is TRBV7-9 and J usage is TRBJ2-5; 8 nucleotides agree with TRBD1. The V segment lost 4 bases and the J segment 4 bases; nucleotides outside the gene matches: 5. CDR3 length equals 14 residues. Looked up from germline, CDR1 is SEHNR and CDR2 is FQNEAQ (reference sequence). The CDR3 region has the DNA TGTGCCAGCAGCTATAGACAGGGGCGAGAGACCCAGTACTTC. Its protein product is CASSYRQGRETQYF.

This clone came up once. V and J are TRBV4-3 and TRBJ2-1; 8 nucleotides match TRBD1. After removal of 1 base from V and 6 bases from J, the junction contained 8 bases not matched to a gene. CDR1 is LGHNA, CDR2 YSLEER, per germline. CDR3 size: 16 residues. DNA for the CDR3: TGCGCCAGCAGCCAAGGGACAGGGAGAGATTCCAATGAGCAGTTCTTC. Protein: CASSQGTGRDSNEQFF.

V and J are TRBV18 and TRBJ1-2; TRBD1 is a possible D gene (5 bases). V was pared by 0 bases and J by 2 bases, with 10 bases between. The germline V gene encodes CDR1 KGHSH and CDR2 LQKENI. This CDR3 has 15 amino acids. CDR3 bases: TGTGCCAGCTCACCACCCGACAGTCCCAACTATGGCTACACCTTC. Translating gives CASSPPDSPNYGYTF.